The 12 T cell receptor beta chains below all came from one sample that was sequenced in a study of somatic mutations in cytotoxic T cells in rheumatoid arthritis. Clones were read by immunoSEQ multiplex PCR, and TCRdb kept only the in-frame ones, dropping some. The table lists some 7,800 clones, 75% to 90% of them singletons, with roughly 17% in the top ten. The sequenced material came from CD8+ T cells sorted from blood. These receptors all come from a man in his forties or fifties with rheumatoid arthritis.

This clone has only a few counts. The chain uses TRBV25-1 and TRBJ2-3, with D perhaps TRBD2 (6 bases). Germline CDR1 MGHDK, CDR2 SYGVNS. CDR3 length: 12 residues. Deletions cut 5 bases from V and 8 bases from J, with 11 bases between. The DNA of the CDR3 is TGTGCCAGCAGTCCCCTGGGGGGTACGCAGTATTTT. It encodes CASSPLGGTQYF.

V gene TRBV6-4 combines with J gene TRBJ1-1; 8 bases agree with TRBD1. In germline, CDR1 is MRHNA, CDR2 SNTAGT. The length of the CDR3 is 14 residues. V was pared by 9 bases and J by 1 base, with 7 bases of the junction left unmatched. CDR3 sequence (DNA): TGTGCCAGTAAGACAGGGGCGGAGAACACTGAAGCTTTCTTT. This gives the protein CASKTGAENTEAFF.

V usage is TRBV27 and J usage is TRBJ2-3; TRBD2 aligns across 10 bases. V gave up 3 bases and J gave up 2 bases; unmatched junction bases: 5. In germline, CDR1 is MNHEY, CDR2 SMNVEV (reference sequence). This CDR3 spans 16 amino acids. CDR3 sequence reads: CASSLLAGAATDTQYF. CDR3 DNA sequence: TGTGCCAGCAGTTTGCTAGCGGGGGCCGCCACAGATACGCAGTATTTT.

This clone has a single count. This rearrangement joins TRBV15 to TRBJ1-1; D might be TRBD1 (6 bases). This CDR3 is built from 17 residues. Deletions cut 0 bases from V and 5 bases from J, with 19 bases between. Germline CDR1 is LNHNV and CDR2 is YYDKDF (reference sequence). CDR3 sequence reads: CATSRDWGTQKRTEAFF. CDR3 DNA: TGTGCCACCAGCAGAGATTGGGGGACACAAAAGAGGACTGAAGCTTTCTTT.

The V call is TRBV5-1, the J call TRBJ2-5; tentatively, D is TRBD2 (7 bases). This CDR3 has 14 residues. Germline V gene lookup returns CDR1 SGHRS and CDR2 YFSETQ. Trimming cost V 0 bases and J 5 bases, with 11 bases left between them. Here the CDR3 reads CASSLDGGLETQYF. The CDR3 coding sequence is TGCGCCAGCAGCTTGGACGGGGGGCTGGAGACCCAGTACTTC.

V and J are TRBV23-1 and TRBJ1-5; D not resolved. TRBV23-1 is an open reading frame, and its role is uncertain. V was trimmed by 3 bases and J by 1 base, leaving 16 bases between them. This CDR3 region has 17 residues. CDR3 coding DNA: TGCGCCAGCAGTCACCCCGCAGGTCAAAAGAGCAATCAGCCCCAGCATTTT. It is translated as CASSHPAGQKSNQPQHF.

The chain carries TRBV28 and TRBJ2-3; a weak D match, TRBD2 (5 bases). Germline CDR1 reads MDHEN; CDR2 reads SYDVKM. The CDR3 sequence is 14 residues long. V was cut by 6 bases and J by 4 bases, with 14 bases left in between. The CDR3 DNA follows: TGTGCCAGCAGGGCCCTGGACGGGGCAGATACGCAGTATTTT. This translates into CASRALDGADTQYF.

The chain combines TRBV29-1 with TRBJ2-3, with 10 bases matching TRBD2. CDR1 and CDR2 from the germline V gene are SQVTM and ANQGSEA. V dropped 6 bases and J dropped 4; count of bases not matched to a gene: 10. This CDR3 is built from 15 residues. In DNA form, the CDR3 reads TGCAGCGTGTTCAGCGGGGGGGCCGTTTCAGATACGCAGTATTTT. The encoded protein is CSVFSGGAVSDTQYF.

The CDR3 loop reads CASSPFTGIYEQYF. The DNA for the CDR3 is TGTGCCAGCAGTCCCTTTACCGGGATCTACGAGCAGTACTTC. The J gene is TRBJ2-7, the V gene TRBV27, with D maybe TRBD2 (5 bases). The CDR3 is 14 amino acids. Germline lookup yields CDR1 MNHEY and CDR2 SMNVEV (reference sequence). V lost 5 bases and J 3 bases, leaving 14 bases between the germline ends.

The rearrangement joins TRBV10-3 to TRBJ2-1; TRBD2 aligns across 8 bases. With 3 bases clipped from V and 7 bases from J, the junction kept 5 bases outside the gene matches. The length of the CDR3 is 14 residues. Germline-derived CDR1 and CDR2 are ENHRY and SYGVKD. The CDR3: CAISDAGGRNEQFF. The CDR3 nucleotides read TGTGCCATCAGTGATGCGGGGGGAAGAAATGAGCAGTTCTTC.

V is TRBV27 and J is TRBJ2-7; 7 bases match TRBD2. The CDR3 is 14 residues long. In germline, CDR1 is MNHEY, CDR2 SMNVEV (reference sequence). V lost 6 bases to trimming and J lost 0 bases; unmatched junction nucleotides: 5. The CDR3 loop reads CASRPGLNSYEQYF. Here the CDR3 DNA reads TGTGCCAGCAGGCCGGGACTAAACTCCTACGAGCAGTACTTC.

The DNA of the CDR3 is TGTGCCAGCTCACCGAACCTTATGGGACAGGGTGAGCGCGGCTACACCTTC. This encodes CASSPNLMGQGERGYTF. The V gene is TRBV18, the J gene TRBJ1-2; TRBD1 matches at 9 bases. The CDR3 totals 17 residues. Germline V gene lookup returns CDR1 KGHSH and CDR2 LQKENI. V dropped 3 bases and J dropped 8; count of bases not matched to a gene: 16.